The following is a T cell receptor beta chain sequence with its context. The antigen remains undetermined. A junction boundary mismatches the germline segment, possibly from a read error. Germline-derived CDR1 and CDR2 are SNHLY and FYNNEI. The CDR3 contains 13 residues. Then a second PCR, running about 7 to 11 cycles, was carried out with a sample-barcoded 5' primer and a J-beta primer mix. One entry per CDR3 protein results from TCRdb running MiXCR on the 5' RACE reads. The data hold 1.5 million to 2 million distinct CDR3 sequences, with 39% observed a single time. The data were taken from a study of blood T cells in healthy people across ages. Notes on the study in general: Investigators viewed diversity estimates from one million T cells as underestimates, the study reported. Naive CD4+ cell counts and diversity both ran higher in long-lived than in aged donors. Age showed a roughly linear inverse relationship with TCR beta diversity per million T cells.

Sequencing was performed on blood. This TCR was recovered from a human donor in good health. The chain joins TRBV2 to TRBJ1-4, with D perhaps matching TRBD1 (5 bases). CDR3 coding DNA: TGTGCCAGCAGCGGGACCCCTTTCGAAAAACGGTTTTTT. It encodes CASSGTPFEKRFF.